Presented here are 21 T cell receptor beta chains from one specimen sequenced in a study of CD8+ T cells in alopecia areata. RNA extraction and reverse transcription yielded cDNA as sequencing template. Sequencing was performed with immunoSEQ multiplex PCR; in TCRdb, only in-frame clones are kept and a portion is missing. The sample has around 190,000 clones; roughly 66% are singletons. Treatment meaning: oral pan-JAK inhibitor, 5-10 mg twice daily. The material was CD4+ T cells sorted from blood, obtained at week 24, from a patient treated with tofacitinib. Receptor source: a human donor with alopecia areata.

The chain couples TRBV2 to TRBJ1-1; the D is unclear. The germline V gene encodes CDR1 SNHLY and CDR2 FYNNEI. The CDR3 covers 12 residues. V lost 4 bases, J lost 1 base, and 4 bases lay in between. In nucleotides, the CDR3 is TGTGCCAGCAGTGTTGAGAACACTGAAGCTTTCTTT. Translated: CASSVENTEAFF.

The genes are TRBV6-5 and TRBJ2-1; D possibly uses TRBD1 or TRBD2 (5 bases each). Per germline, CDR1 MNHEY and CDR2 SVGAGI. This CDR3 spans 15 amino acids. V lost 8 bases and J lost 4, with 18 bases in between. CDR3 protein: CASSFIGDEYNEQFF. DNA for the CDR3: TGTGCCAGCTCCTTCATCGGGGACGAATACAATGAGCAGTTCTTC.

The gene calls are TRBV29-1 and TRBJ2-1; no reliable D call. The germline V gene encodes CDR1 SQVTM and CDR2 ANQGSEA. There are 14 residues in the CDR3. With 3 bases removed from V and 1 base from J, the gap between germline ends came to 10 bases. CDR3 protein: CSVDRVTSYNEQFF. The CDR3 nucleotides read TGCAGCGTTGATAGGGTTACGTCCTACAATGAGCAGTTCTTC.

This chain uses TRBV5-6 with TRBJ1-2; 8 bases fit TRBD1. This CDR3 has 16 residues. CDR1 and CDR2 from the germline V gene are SGHDT and YYEEEE. The J segment lost 0 bases and the V segment lost 4 bases, leaving 8 bases of the junction unmatched. The CDR3 protein is CASSEGQGLTNYGYTF. The DNA for the CDR3 is TGTGCCAGCAGCGAAGGACAGGGCCTTACTAACTATGGCTACACCTTC. Full variable domain (rest looked up from reference TRBV5-6 and TRBJ1-2): DAGVTQSPTHLIKTRGQQVTLRCSPKSGHDTVSWYQQALGQGPQFIFQYYEEEERQRGNFPDRFSGHQFPNYSSELNVNALLLGDSALYLCASSEGQGLTNYGYTFGSGTRLTVV.

This clone was seen more than once but under ten times. The V call is TRBV29-1, the J call TRBJ2-7; unclear D gene. This CDR3 region has 14 residues. Trimming cost V 6 bases and J 5 bases, with 20 bases left between them. From germline, CDR1 is SQVTM and CDR2 ANQGSEA. CDR3 sequence (DNA): TGCAGCGTGGCCCCCCGCCTGGATCCCGACGAGCAGTACTTC. Translation: CSVAPRLDPDEQYF.

The V and J genes are TRBV15 and TRBJ1-5; D is unresolved. V lost 0 bases and J lost 3, with 9 bases in between. Germline V gives CDR1 LNHNV, CDR2 YYDKDF (reference sequence). The CDR3 is made up of 15 amino acids. CDR3 loop: CATSRDRLTNQPQHF. Here the CDR3 DNA reads TGTGCCACCAGCAGAGATCGCCTGACCAATCAGCCCCAGCATTTT.

This clone was seen a few times. The V gene is TRBV29-1, the J gene TRBJ2-3, with 7 bases fitting TRBD1. The CDR3 extends over 13 amino acids. V trimming: 2 bases; J trimming: 5 bases; junction bases outside the gene matches: 4. The germline V gene has CDR1 SQVTM and CDR2 ANQGSEA. The CDR3 protein is CSVERGPGDTQYF. The CDR3 bases are TGCAGCGTTGAAAGGGGGCCAGGAGATACGCAGTATTTT.

The CDR3 region is CSVGRLLTDTQYF. CDR3 nucleotide sequence: TGCAGCGTTGGAAGACTTCTCACAGATACGCAGTATTTT. The chain is built from TRBV29-1 and TRBJ2-3; no clear D. V lost 4 bases and J lost 2, with 10 bases in between. This CDR3 has 13 amino acids. CDR1 SQVTM and CDR2 ANQGSEA come from the germline V gene.

The J gene is TRBJ1-5, the V gene TRBV29-1, with no clear D. Trimming removed 8 bases from V and 0 bases from J, with 11 bases in between. Germline V gene sequence: CDR1 SQVTM, CDR2 ANQGSEA. CDR3 size: 13 residues. Here the CDR3 reads CSFKTGSNQPQHF. CDR3 bases: TGCAGCTTCAAGACGGGTAGCAATCAGCCCCAGCATTTT.

The V call is TRBV6-5, the J call TRBJ2-3; D is ambiguous. This CDR3 region has 15 residues. Germline values: CDR1 MNHEY, CDR2 SVGAGI. Trimming left V 7 bases short and J 2 bases short, with 16 bases between. CDR3 nucleotide sequence: TGTGCCAGCAACAACCGCGGATCTAACACAGATACGCAGTATTTT. This sequence encodes CASNNRGSNTDTQYF.

The rearrangement uses TRBV9 and TRBJ2-3; 9 bases agree with TRBD1. The ends lost 0 bases at V and 9 bases at J; junction bases unmatched: 5. Per germline, CDR1 SGDLS and CDR2 YYNGEE. This CDR3 has 14 amino acids. CDR3 DNA: TGTGCCAGCAGCGTAGCTAAACAGGGGGCAACGCAGTATTTT. This encodes CASSVAKQGATQYF. The whole variable domain, remainder taken from reference TRBV9 and TRBJ2-3, is DSGVTQTPKHLITATGQRVTLRCSPRSGDLSVYWYQQSLDQGLQFLIQYYNGEERAKGNILERFSAQQFPDLHSELNLSSLELGDSALYFCASSVAKQGATQYFGPGTRLTVL.

This clone was picked up many times. The rearrangement uses TRBV2 and TRBJ2-3, with 9 bases aligning to TRBD1. From germline, CDR1 is SNHLY and CDR2 FYNNEI. The CDR3 is made up of 15 amino acids. V shed 6 bases, J shed 3 bases, and the junction held 7 bases outside the gene matches. The chain's CDR3 is CASRGRDRATDTQYF. The CDR3 DNA is TGTGCCAGCAGAGGACGGGACAGGGCAACAGATACGCAGTATTTT.

This clone was counted only a few times. The CDR3 DNA follows: TGCGCCAGCAGCTTATCGACAGGAGGCAATCAGCCCCAGCATTTT. Protein product: CASSLSTGGNQPQHF. The rearrangement links TRBV5-1 to TRBJ1-5, with TRBD1 as a possible D gene (6 bases). The CDR3 covers 15 residues. V lost 2 bases to trimming and J lost 2 bases, with 11 bases between them. Germline values: CDR1 SGHRS, CDR2 YFSETQ.

This chain joins TRBV4-3 and TRBJ1-3; D gene uncertain. Germline V gene lookup returns CDR1 LGHNA and CDR2 YSLEER. V lost 0 bases and J 3 bases, leaving 9 bases between the germline ends. The CDR3 is 15 amino acids. CDR3 amino acids: CASSQEGRGGNTIYF. CDR3 coding DNA: TGCGCCAGCAGCCAAGAAGGACGGGGTGGAAACACCATATATTTT.

The sample holds a few counts of this clone. The V and J genes are TRBV5-1 and TRBJ1-1; 11 positions agree with TRBD1. This CDR3 has 18 amino acids. Germline CDR1 is SGHRS and CDR2 is YFSETQ. V gave up 3 bases and J gave up 0 bases; unmatched junction bases: 10. The DNA for the CDR3 is TGCGCCAGCAGCTCGCGCACGGGACAGGGGGTCCTGAACACTGAAGCTTTCTTT. As protein: CASSSRTGQGVLNTEAFF.

V usage is TRBV7-8 and J usage is TRBJ2-7, with a weak D call TRBD1 (6 bases). CDR3 length: 14 amino acids. Trimming stripped 0 bases from V and 9 bases from J, with 15 bases between. CDR1 is SGHVS and CDR2 is FQNEAQ in the germline V gene. The CDR3 reads CASSLALQTGAQYF. CDR3 in DNA: TGTGCCAGCAGCTTAGCGCTCCAGACAGGAGCGCAGTACTTC.

V is TRBV4-1 and J is TRBJ2-7; D not certain. Germline V lookup: CDR1 MGHRA, CDR2 YSYEKL. The CDR3 extends over 15 amino acids. V was clipped by 1 base and J by 2 bases, with 12 bases between them. The CDR3 coding sequence is TGCGCCAGCAGCCAAGTTTCCTTTGGGGCCTACGAGCAGTACTTC. Translated, it gives CASSQVSFGAYEQYF.

The chain couples TRBV15 to TRBJ1-5; the match to TRBD1 covers 7 bases. The germline gives CDR1 LNHNV, CDR2 YYDKDF (reference sequence). CDR3 length: 15 amino acids. V was clipped by 1 base and J by 6 bases; unmatched bases: 6. This CDR3 reads CATSRGGGRGQPQHF. The CDR3, as DNA: TGTGCCACCAGCAGAGGAGGGGGCCGAGGTCAGCCCCAGCATTTT.

This chain links TRBV11-2 with TRBJ1-6; the D is unclear. CDR1 SGHAT and CDR2 FQNNGV come from the germline V gene. CDR3 length equals 13 residues. Between the trimmed V and J ends, which lost 1 base and 7 bases, there was a span of 5 bases. The CDR3 region is CASSLGRNSPLHF. In nucleotides, the CDR3 is TGTGCCAGCAGCTTAGGGAGGAATTCACCCCTCCACTTT.

This chain uses TRBV25-1 with TRBJ2-1; D call uncertain. Per the germline V gene, CDR1 is MGHDK and CDR2 is SYGVNS. The CDR3 length is 13 residues. Trimming shortened V by 7 bases and J by 4 bases, and 11 bases separated the two germline ends. CDR3 region: CASTSFSYNEQFF. The CDR3 DNA reads TGTGCCAGCACTTCCTTCAGTTACAATGAGCAGTTCTTC.

This clone was seen a few times. The rearrangement joins TRBV29-1 to TRBJ2-3, with 9 bases lining up with TRBD2. Trimming at V came to 7 bases and at J to 2 bases, leaving 7 bases not matched to a gene. The CDR3 sequence is 14 residues long. Germline V gene lookup returns CDR1 SQVTM and CDR2 ANQGSEA. CDR3 region: CSATGTSNTDTQYF. CDR3 sequence (DNA): TGCAGCGCGACCGGGACTAGCAACACAGATACGCAGTATTTT.